This T cell receptor (beta chain) was identified in a study of cytotoxic CD8 clonotypes in ibrutinib-treated CLL. The study's findings and limits: Public clonotypes, found uncommonly, either contracted or stayed stable on treatment. Clonality at baseline surpassed age-matched healthy donors and tracked circulating CD8+ T-cell counts. Clonality was higher at ibrutinib response and returned toward baseline at progression.

Points on this clone: Antigen unknown.

Sequenced by immunoSEQ multiplex PCR; TCRdb stores in-frame clones only, minus some. The profile shows about 130,000 clones, about 80% of them singletons. The CDR3 contains 15 residues. Trimming removed 0 bases at V and 0 bases at J, with 7 bases between. Germline CDR1 and CDR2: SGDLS and YYNGEE. The receptor's source is a human donor with chronic lymphocytic leukemia. The sequences come from PBMCs, collected after 12 months of ibrutinib treatment. The V call is TRBV9, the J call TRBJ1-3; unclear D gene. Here the CDR3 DNA reads TGTGCCAGCAGCGTAGATTTTTTCTCTGGAAACACCATATATTTT. This sequence encodes CASSVDFFSGNTIYF.